This paragraph reports one T cell receptor (beta chain). Its specificity is not known. This record belongs to a study of cytomegalovirus exposure and HLA in healthy donors. Study-wide points: Several of the most significant clusters appeared, in a later analysis, to be linked to common viral pathogens. The authors later linked a missense DCLRE1C variant to TCR beta V- and J-gene trimming. In an earlier analysis, most TCR beta V segments were productive about 90% or about 30% of the time. Looking again later, the authors saw that most CMV-associated TCR beta chains seemed HLA-restricted.

J gave up 7 bases and V 6 bases, and 13 bases lay outside the gene matches. Germline CDR1 MDHEN, CDR2 SYDVKM. The CDR3 length is 15 residues. Amplification used 60 Vbeta primers and 13 Jbeta primers. Sequenced by immunoSEQ multiplex PCR; TCRdb stores in-frame clones only, minus some. Of 170,000 or so clones in the sample, around 77% were seen once. The source is a woman aged 50 to 60 in good health and CMV-seropositive. The sequenced sample was PBMCs. This chain joins TRBV28 and TRBJ2-7, with TRBD1 identical over 9 bases. The CDR3 protein is CASSSPGQGLGEQYF. Here the CDR3 DNA reads TGTGCCAGCAGCAGTCCGGGACAGGGTTTGGGGGAGCAGTACTTC.